What follows describes a single T cell receptor beta chain. Antigen unknown. A junction end diverges from the germline sequence, so it may reflect a read error. This record comes from a study of blood T cells in healthy people across ages. Germline-derived CDR1 and CDR2 are SNHLY and FYNNEI. This CDR3 contains 11 residues. Combining a sample-barcoded 5' primer with a J-beta primer mix, a second PCR ran for roughly 7 to 12 cycles. A single record per CDR3 protein comes from TCRdb applying MiXCR to the 5' RACE reads. In the table there are hundreds of thousands of distinct CDR3 sequences, 20% to 30% of which are singletons. Study-level results: Unknown donor CMV status possibly confounded expanded clonotype changes.

A further study also used this sample, focusing on T cells of mothers and their children.

The receptor comes from a boy aged 10-17 years in good health. The sequenced sample was blood. V usage is TRBV2 and J usage is TRBJ2-5, with 7 bases lining up with TRBD2. This chain's CDR3 is CASSGLAEQFF. As DNA, the CDR3 is TGTGCCAGCAGTGGGCTAGCGGAGCAATTCTTC.